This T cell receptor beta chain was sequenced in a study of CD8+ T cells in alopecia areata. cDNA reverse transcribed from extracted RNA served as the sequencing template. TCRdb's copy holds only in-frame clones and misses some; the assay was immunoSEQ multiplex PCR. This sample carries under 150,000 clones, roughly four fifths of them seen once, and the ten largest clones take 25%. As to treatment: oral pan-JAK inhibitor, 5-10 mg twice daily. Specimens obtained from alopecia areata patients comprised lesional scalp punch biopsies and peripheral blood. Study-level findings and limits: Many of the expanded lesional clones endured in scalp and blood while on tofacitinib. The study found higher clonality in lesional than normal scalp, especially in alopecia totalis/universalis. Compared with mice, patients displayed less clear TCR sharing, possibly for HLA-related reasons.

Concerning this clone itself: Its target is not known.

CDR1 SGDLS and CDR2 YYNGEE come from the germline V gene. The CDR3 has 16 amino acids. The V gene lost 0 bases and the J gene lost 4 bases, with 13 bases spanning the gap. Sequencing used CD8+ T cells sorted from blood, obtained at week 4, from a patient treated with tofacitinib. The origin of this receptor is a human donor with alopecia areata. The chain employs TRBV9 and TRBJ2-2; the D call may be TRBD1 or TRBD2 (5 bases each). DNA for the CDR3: TGTGCCAGCAGCGTAGAAGGGGAGACGGTCACCGGGGAGCTGTTTTTT. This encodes CASSVEGETVTGELFF.